The 12 T cell receptor beta chains below come from one sample, sequenced in a study of T-cell reconstitution after alpha-beta-depleted transplantation in children. Unique molecular identifiers were incorporated during preparation of the TCRbeta library. Via MiXCR, TCRdb re-called the PCR reads, giving one row per CDR3 protein. The sample yields 120,000 or so distinct CDR3 sequences, under 13% seen once. Material: PBMCs from the stem cell graft donor, obtained from the stem cell graft. All receptors derive from a human donor who donated a stem cell graft to a child with acute lymphoblastic leukemia.

This clonotype has a count of ten or more. The chain links TRBV9 to TRBJ1-2; TRBD1 aligns across 10 bases. Unmatched junction bases numbered 9, after V lost 0 bases and J lost 7 bases. The V gene's germline CDR1 is SGDLS and CDR2 YYNGEE. The CDR3 loop spans 16 amino acids. In nucleotides, the CDR3 is TGTGCCAGCAGCGTAGCTTCCGGACAGGGGGTTGGTGGCTACACCTTC. Amino acid sequence: CASSVASGQGVGGYTF.

This clonotype was detected many times. This sequence joins TRBV3-1 and TRBJ1-4; 8 bases align to TRBD1. The CDR3 contains 18 residues. V lost 1 base and J lost 7; bases outside the gene matches: 14. Germline V gene lookup returns CDR1 LGHDT and CDR2 YNNKEL (reference sequence). The CDR3 protein is CASSQGKILGDRSEKLFF. For the CDR3, the DNA is TGTGCCAGCAGCCAAGGGAAGATTTTGGGGGACAGGAGTGAAAAACTGTTTTTT.

This clonotype was detected many times. At one end the junction does not follow the germline gene, possibly because of a read error. The chain links TRBV15 to TRBJ1-4; D unresolved. Germline lookup yields CDR1 LNHNV and CDR2 YYDKDF (reference sequence). The CDR3 length is 14 residues. The chain's CDR3 is CATSRDGRKEKLFF. Written as DNA, the CDR3 is TGTGCCACCAGCCGAGATGGACGGAAGGAAAAACTGTTTTTT.

This clonotype was seen many times. The J gene is TRBJ2-2, the V gene TRBV6-2 or TRBV6-3; D could derive from TRBD1 or TRBD2 (6 bases each). The CDR3 consists of 15 residues. V gave up 2 bases and J gave up 3 bases, with 10 bases separating them. Germline V gene data show CDR1 as MNHEY and CDR2 as SVGEGT. The CDR3 nucleotides read TGTGCCAGCAGTTACGGGGGGCTGTACACCGGGGAGCTGTTTTTT. This translates into CASSYGGLYTGELFF.

This clonotype was counted at least ten times. The rearrangement links TRBV18 to TRBJ1-5; unclear D gene. The V and J ends lost 9 bases and 1 base respectively, with 16 bases between them. The CDR3 is 15 residues long. Germline V CDR1 and CDR2: KGHSH, LQKENI. In DNA, the CDR3 is TGTGCCAGTACCTTGGGAATGAGCAGCAATCAGCCCCAGCATTTT. This codes for CASTLGMSSNQPQHF.

This clonotype was recorded at least ten times. The rearrangement links TRBV18 to TRBJ2-1; the D is unclear. Germline loops: CDR1 KGHSH, CDR2 LQKENI. The CDR3 consists of 13 residues. Trimming cost V 2 bases and J 7 bases, with 9 bases left between them. CDR3: CASSPEGPNEQFF. CDR3 coding DNA: TGTGCCAGCTCACCAGAAGGTCCGAATGAGCAGTTCTTC.

There are many counts of this clonotype. The chain combines TRBV7-9 with TRBJ1-2, with D perhaps TRBD1 (6 bases). Germline V gene lookup returns CDR1 SEHNR and CDR2 FQNEAQ (reference sequence). This CDR3 contains 15 residues. Trimming removed 0 bases at V and 4 bases at J, with 12 bases between. CDR3: CASSLAGGRGYGYTF. The DNA of the CDR3 is TGTGCCAGCAGCTTAGCCGGGGGCCGGGGCTATGGCTACACCTTC.

This clonotype was found many times. The V and J genes are TRBV20-1 and TRBJ1-2, with TRBD1 identical over 9 bases. Per the germline V gene, CDR1 is DFQATT and CDR2 is SNEGSKA (reference sequence). V was pared by 6 bases and J by 3 bases, with 5 bases of the junction left unmatched. The CDR3 contains 13 residues. The CDR3 region has the DNA TGCAGTGCAAAGGGACAGGGCGACTATGGCTACACCTTC. This encodes CSAKGQGDYGYTF.

This clonotype was detected many times. CDR3 residues: CASSLEGLANYGYTF. The CDR3 DNA is TGCGCCAGCAGCTTGGAGGGGTTAGCTAACTATGGCTACACCTTC. The chain carries TRBV5-1 and TRBJ1-2; D possibly corresponds to TRBD1 (5 bases). Germline CDR1 and CDR2: SGHRS and YFSETQ. This CDR3 has 15 residues. V was cut by 0 bases and J by 0 bases, with 9 bases left in between.

This clonotype occurred many times. This chain connects TRBV12-3 or TRBV12-4 to TRBJ2-1; D remains unclear. The CDR3 is 15 residues long. V was trimmed by 5 bases and J by 5 bases, leaving 16 bases between them. CDR3 sequence: CASSPTGGLNNEQFF. In nucleotides, the CDR3 is TGTGCCAGCAGTCCTACGGGTGGGCTTAACAATGAGCAGTTCTTC.

At least ten counts were recorded for this clonotype. This sequence joins TRBV12-3 or TRBV12-4 and TRBJ1-1, with D uncertain. The CDR3 spans 15 residues. V gave up 3 bases and J gave up 3 bases, with 14 bases separating them. The CDR3 DNA is TGTGCCAGCAGTTTCTGGGCAGGTAGCGACACTGAAGCTTTCTTT. This codes for CASSFWAGSDTEAFF.

In its sample, this clonotype was seen many times. The V call is TRBV28, the J call TRBJ2-7, with TRBD2 identical over 13 bases. This CDR3 region has 14 residues. V dropped 8 bases and J dropped 7; count of bases not matched to a gene: 8. Germline CDR1 and CDR2: MDHEN and SYDVKM. The CDR3 loop is CASGGLAGSREQYF. The CDR3 region has the DNA TGTGCCAGCGGGGGACTAGCGGGATCGCGTGAGCAGTACTTC.